These 2 T cell receptor beta chains share one sample of origin, sequenced in a study of blood T cell repertoires in COVID-19. Sequenced by immunoSEQ multiplex PCR; TCRdb stores in-frame clones only, minus some. The table has 150,000 to 200,000 clones, over 70% seen once; the top ten hold about 4%. The sample taken for sequencing was PBMCs or T cells enriched from blood (not recorded which). The receptors originated from a woman in her forties or fifties in a cohort exposed to, infected with or recovered from COVID-19 (not recorded which).

The chain has TRBV6-1 and TRBJ2-7, with TRBD1 as a possible D gene (5 bases). The CDR3 sequence is 14 residues long. The germline CDR1 and CDR2 sequences are MNHNS and SASEGT. The V end was cut by 2 bases, the J end by 4 bases, with 12 bases between. The CDR3 reads CASSEQGVTYEQYF. In DNA form, the CDR3 reads TGTGCCAGCAGTGAACAAGGGGTGACGTACGAGCAGTACTTC.

The chain recombines TRBV28 with TRBJ1-2; D ambiguous. Trimming stripped 5 bases from V and 7 bases from J, with 17 bases between. The germline V gene encodes CDR1 MDHEN and CDR2 SYDVKM. This CDR3 region has 14 residues. In nucleotides, the CDR3 is TGTGCCAGCAGTGTCACACAGAGCTCTGGTGGCTACACCTTC. This sequence encodes CASSVTQSSGGYTF.